These 21 T cell receptor beta chains originate from one sample sequenced in a study of technical replicates of blood from a handful of donors. Clones were read by immunoSEQ multiplex PCR, and TCRdb kept only the in-frame ones, dropping some. The sample contains 85,000 to 90,000 clones, roughly 92% of which appear only once. The specimen sequenced was T cells isolated from PBMCs. Every receptor here comes from a human donor in good health.

The chain employs TRBV27 and TRBJ1-5, with D possibly TRBD1 on 6 matching bases. V gave up 3 bases and J gave up 4 bases, with 10 bases separating them. CDR3 length: 14 residues. Germline lookup yields CDR1 MNHEY and CDR2 SMNVEV (reference sequence). CDR3 region: CASSFRGGNQPQHF. The CDR3 DNA reads TGTGCCAGCAGTTTTAGGGGGGGTAATCAGCCCCAGCATTTT.

The rearrangement links TRBV6-6 to TRBJ2-1; TRBD2 agrees at 7 bases. The CDR3 is 16 amino acids. The trim removed 8 bases at V and 2 bases at J, leaving 12 bases unmatched. Per germline, CDR1 MNHNY and CDR2 SVGAGI (reference sequence). The CDR3 nucleotides are TGTGCCAGCTCCGTCCAGCGGGATGTAGCCTACAATGAGCAGTTCTTC. Protein sequence: CASSVQRDVAYNEQFF.

The chain joins TRBV28 to TRBJ2-7, with 7 bases identical to TRBD1. The CDR3 is 17 amino acids. Germline V CDR1 and CDR2: MDHEN, SYDVKM. V shed 6 bases and J 0 bases; nucleotides not matched to a gene: 14. The CDR3 nucleotides read TGTGCCAGCAGCAACAGGGGTGCAGGCCCTTACTCCTACGAGCAGTACTTC. Its protein product is CASSNRGAGPYSYEQYF.

This clone was observed once. The rearrangement links TRBV4-1 to TRBJ1-6; D ambiguous. Germline assignment: CDR1 MGHRA and CDR2 YSYEKL. The CDR3 has 12 amino acids. Trimming removed 3 bases at V and 7 bases at J, with 4 bases between. CDR3 coding DNA: TGCGCCAGCAGCCACGAGAATTCACCCCTCCACTTT. It yields the protein CASSHENSPLHF.

The chain combines TRBV19 with TRBJ1-2; 7 bases line up with TRBD1. From germline, CDR1 is LNHDA and CDR2 SQIVND (reference sequence). The CDR3 is made up of 12 amino acids. The V and J ends lost 4 bases and 8 bases, in that order; junction bases with no gene match: 4. The CDR3 region is CASSTHRGGYTF. CDR3 DNA sequence: TGTGCCAGTAGTACCCACAGGGGAGGCTACACCTTC.

The chain recombines TRBV28 with TRBJ2-4; D remains ambiguous. This CDR3 spans 15 amino acids. V lost 6 bases to trimming and J lost 0 bases, with 12 bases between them. The germline V gene encodes CDR1 MDHEN and CDR2 SYDVKM. The CDR3 DNA reads as TGTGCCAGCAGCCTGGTTGAGGTAGCCAAAAACATTCAGTACTTC. Its protein is CASSLVEVAKNIQYF.

For the CDR3, the DNA is TGTGCCAGCAGCTTAGTGGGCCTCACAGATACGCAGTATTTT. This encodes CASSLVGLTDTQYF. This chain links TRBV7-2 with TRBJ2-3; no clear D gene. The CDR3 is made up of 14 amino acids. The V end lost 1 base, the J end lost 2 bases, and 7 bases lay between the germline ends. Germline CDR1 and CDR2: SGHTA and FQGNSA.

The chain combines TRBV21-1 with TRBJ2-5; TRBD2, the table's D call, was not compared with the DNA. TRBV21-1 is an annotated pseudogene. The CDR3 extends over 17 amino acids. The CDR3 loop is CASSNQLAGGWQETQYF. CDR3 nucleotides: TGTGCCAGCAGCAATCAGCTAGCGGGGGGTTGGCAAGAGACCCAGTACTTC.

The chain joins TRBV7-2 to TRBJ2-1; possibly TRBD2 for D (5 bases). The CDR3 loop spans 14 amino acids. Per the germline V gene, CDR1 is SGHTA and CDR2 is FQGNSA. Trimming shortened V by 2 bases and J by 5 bases, and 10 bases separated the two germline ends. This chain's CDR3 is CASSLRLADNEQFF. The CDR3 DNA follows: TGTGCCAGCAGCTTAAGGCTAGCCGACAATGAGCAGTTCTTC.

J is TRBJ1-2 and V is TRBV6-4, with D tentatively TRBD1 (6 bases). This CDR3 region has 14 residues. Germline values: CDR1 MRHNA, CDR2 SNTAGT. The germline V and J ends were trimmed by 8 bases and 2 bases, with 15 bases remaining between them. For the CDR3, the DNA is TGTGCCAGCTCCGAGCAGGGGTCGAACTATGGCTACACCTTC. This translates into CASSEQGSNYGYTF.

This chain uses TRBV5-1 with TRBJ2-5; D is ambiguous. Matching the DNA end better, TRBJ2-7 makes the J call doubtful. CDR1 SGHRS and CDR2 YFSETQ come from the germline V gene. This CDR3 spans 17 amino acids. The CDR3 loop reads CASSLADKSWGSYEQYF. The DNA for the CDR3 is TGCGCCAGCAGCTTGGCTGATAAAAGTTGGGGCTCCTACGAGCAGTACTTC.

The chain joins TRBV2 to TRBJ2-7; D might be TRBD1 (5 bases). The V and J ends lost 6 bases and 1 base respectively, with 10 bases between them. In germline, CDR1 is SNHLY, CDR2 FYNNEI. The CDR3 loop spans 13 amino acids. For the CDR3, the DNA is TGTGCCAGCAGCGTTAGACAGTCCTACGAGCAGTACTTC. Translating gives CASSVRQSYEQYF.

The chain has TRBV6-1 and TRBJ1-5, with D possibly being TRBD1 (5 bases). CDR1 is MNHNS and CDR2 is SASEGT in the germline V gene. This CDR3 spans 15 amino acids. Trimming pared 4 bases from V and 1 base from J, leaving 11 bases between. CDR3 sequence reads: CASSAGEGSNQPQHF. DNA of the CDR3: TGTGCCAGCAGTGCGGGGGAGGGGAGCAATCAGCCCCAGCATTTT.

The V and J genes are TRBV28 and TRBJ2-1; 13 bases line up with TRBD2. CDR3 length: 17 amino acids. In germline, CDR1 is MDHEN, CDR2 SYDVKM. The ends lost 10 bases at V and 7 bases at J; junction bases unmatched: 16. The CDR3 protein is CATTETSGRALWNEQFF. The CDR3 nucleotides are TGTGCCACCACCGAAACTAGCGGGAGGGCCTTGTGGAATGAGCAGTTCTTC.

The rearrangement links TRBV19 to TRBJ2-1; TRBD2 matches 7 bases. CDR1 and CDR2 from the germline V gene are LNHDA and SQIVND (reference sequence). CDR3 length: 15 residues. The V and J ends lost 5 bases and 5 bases, in that order; junction bases with no gene match: 9. CDR3 in amino acids: CASSLGGSLHNEQFF. CDR3 DNA: TGTGCCAGTAGTTTAGGCGGGAGCCTTCACAATGAGCAGTTCTTC.

CDR3 region: CASSLSGAGANVLTF. The DNA of the CDR3 is TGTGCCAGCAGCTTGTCCGGGGCTGGGGCCAACGTCCTGACTTTC. The chain employs TRBV5-6 and TRBJ2-6, with D tentatively TRBD2 (5 bases). This CDR3 has 15 residues. The germline V and J ends were trimmed by 1 base and 2 bases, with 7 bases remaining between them. Germline CDR1 and CDR2: SGHDT and YYEEEE.

The J gene is TRBJ2-3, the V gene TRBV19, with 14 positions matching TRBD2. Germline lookup yields CDR1 LNHDA and CDR2 SQIVND (reference sequence). Trimming removed 7 bases from V and 6 bases from J; junction bases left unmatched: 12. The CDR3 covers 17 residues. DNA of the CDR3: TGTGCCAGTACCCTACTTGCAGGACTAGCGGGAGGCGATACGCAGTATTTT. Protein product: CASTLLAGLAGGDTQYF.

Worth noting for this clone: This specimen includes other DNA sequences encoding the same CDR3. The J gene is TRBJ2-2, the V gene TRBV9; D is possibly TRBD1 (6 bases). There are 15 residues in the CDR3. Germline CDR1 SGDLS, CDR2 YYNGEE. Trimming removed 0 bases from V and 0 bases from J, with 6 bases in between. CDR3 DNA sequence: TGTGCCAGCAGCGTAGGGACAGCGAACACCGGGGAGCTGTTTTTT. Residues: CASSVGTANTGELFF.

The chain joins TRBV6-6 to TRBJ1-1; TRBD1 matches at 7 bases. The germline V gene encodes CDR1 MNHNY and CDR2 SVGAGI (reference sequence). V was pared by 2 bases and J by 7 bases, with 7 bases of the junction left unmatched. The CDR3 is 14 residues long. The CDR3 DNA reads as TGTGCCAGCAGTTACAGTCCCAGGGACAGTGAAGCTTTCTTT. Translated: CASSYSPRDSEAFF.

V and J are TRBV19 and TRBJ2-7; 8 nucleotides match TRBD1. CDR1 is LNHDA and CDR2 is SQIVND in the germline V gene (reference sequence). The CDR3 length is 19 residues. J was trimmed by 5 bases and V by 6 bases; bases with no gene match: 24. For the CDR3, the DNA is TGTGCCAGTAGCAGATCGGGGGCCGTTGTGACAGGGGTTCGTAACGAGCAGTACTTC. It translates to CASSRSGAVVTGVRNEQYF.

The chain couples TRBV5-1 to TRBJ1-2; no definite D call. Trimming took 4 bases from V and 5 from J, leaving 18 bases between them. CDR3 length: 15 residues. Germline CDR1 reads SGHRS; CDR2 reads YFSETQ. CDR3 in amino acids: CASSPNELRGYGYTF. CDR3 sequence (DNA): TGCGCCAGCAGCCCGAACGAATTAAGAGGATATGGCTACACCTTC.